Given below is one T cell receptor beta chain in context. Its antigen remains unknown. The sample originates from a study of cytomegalovirus exposure and HLA in healthy donors. Across the study: Falling in the Caucasian-associated ancestry cluster were approximately 84% of approximately 410 genotyped donors. General observations from the study: The investigators catalogued 150 or so TCR beta chains as cytomegalovirus-associated.

The PCR had 60 Vbeta and 13 Jbeta primers. Profiled with immunoSEQ multiplex PCR; TCRdb holds only in-frame clones, not every one. The table has around 150,000 clones, approximately 85% seen once; the top ten hold approximately 8.1%. The V end lost 2 bases, the J end lost 4 bases, and 11 bases lay between the germline ends. The CDR3 totals 14 residues. Germline assignment: CDR1 ENHRY and CDR2 SYGVKD. This clonotype originated in a woman aged 50 to 60 in good health and CMV-seropositive. This chain connects TRBV10-3 to TRBJ1-2, with D perhaps matching TRBD1 (5 bases). Material for sequencing was PBMCs. CDR3 in DNA: TGTGCCATCAGTGAGAACAGGAGACCCTATGGCTACACCTTC. Translating it yields CAISENRRPYGYTF.